These 17 T cell receptor beta chains were sequenced from one sample in a study of blood T cell repertoires in COVID-19. Measured with immunoSEQ multiplex PCR; TCRdb has only the in-frame clones, and not every one. Counted here are about 30,000 clones, roughly 82% occurring once; the ten biggest clones make up 10% to 15%. Sequences were obtained from peripheral blood. All receptors come from a human donor in a cohort sampled during active COVID-19.

The CDR3 protein is CAWSSSYEQYF. In DNA form, the CDR3 reads TGTGCCTGGAGTTCCAGCTACGAGCAGTACTTC. The chain uses TRBV30 and TRBJ2-7, with D uncertain. The V end lost 2 bases, the J end lost 3 bases, and 5 bases lay between the germline ends. This CDR3 is built from 11 residues. Germline values: CDR1 GTSNPN, CDR2 SVGIG (reference sequence). Complete variable domain (other parts from reference TRBV30 and TRBJ2-7): SQTIHQWPATLVQPVGSPLSLECTVEGTSNPNLYWYRQAAGRGLQLLFYSVGIGQISSEVPQNLSASRPQDRQFILSSKKLLLSDSGFYLCAWSSSYEQYFGPGTRLTVT.

The genes are TRBV14 and TRBJ2-7; a weak D match, TRBD1 (6 bases). Germline loops: CDR1 SGHDN, CDR2 FVKESK. CDR3 length: 17 amino acids. Trimming shortened V by 3 bases and J by 1 base, and 19 bases separated the two germline ends. CDR3 coding DNA: TGTGCCAGCAGCCAGGGGCGAGGCAGGGGCCCTTCCTACGAGCAGTACTTC. Its translation: CASSQGRGRGPSYEQYF.

V is TRBV6-2 or TRBV6-3 and J is TRBJ2-7; TRBD1 agrees at 11 bases. This CDR3 spans 17 amino acids. From germline, CDR1 is MNHEY and CDR2 SVGEGT. V shed 5 bases, J shed 2 bases, and the junction held 11 bases outside the gene matches. CDR3 sequence reads: CASSKTMPGQGAYEQYF. The CDR3 nucleotides are TGTGCCAGCAGTAAAACCATGCCGGGACAGGGGGCCTACGAGCAGTACTTC.

The rearrangement uses TRBV5-4 and TRBJ2-3; 10 bases line up with TRBD1. The J segment lost 5 bases and the V segment lost 0 bases, leaving 3 bases of the junction unmatched. The CDR3 is 15 amino acids. CDR1 is SGHNT and CDR2 is YYREEE in the germline V gene (reference sequence). The CDR3 DNA reads as TGTGCCAGCAGCTTGGAGACAGGGGGCCTAGATACGCAGTATTTT. Translation: CASSLETGGLDTQYF.

The chain couples TRBV3-1 (or the pseudogene TRBV3-2) to TRBJ1-1, with TRBD1 identical over 9 bases. Per the germline V gene, CDR1 is LGHDT and CDR2 is YNNKEL (reference sequence). V dropped 4 bases and J dropped 5; count of bases not matched to a gene: 8. The CDR3 has 15 residues. CDR3 sequence: CASSPKQGASTEAFF. The DNA for the CDR3 is TGTGCCAGCAGCCCCAAACAGGGGGCAAGTACTGAAGCTTTCTTT.

J is TRBJ2-1 and V is TRBV19, with D possibly matching TRBD2 (6 bases). Between the trimmed V and J ends, which lost 6 bases and 5 bases, there was a span of 11 bases. The CDR3 length is 13 residues. Germline CDR1 LNHDA, CDR2 SQIVND (reference sequence). In DNA form, the CDR3 reads TGTGCCAGTAGCCGGGAGTCTGACAATGAGCAGTTCTTC. Encoded protein: CASSRESDNEQFF.

This clone was seen just once. The chain is built from TRBV4-3 and TRBJ1-2; 7 nucleotides agree with TRBD1. Germline CDR1 is LGHNA and CDR2 is YSLEER. The CDR3 has 15 residues. V trimming: 4 bases; J trimming: 2 bases; junction bases outside the gene matches: 7. The CDR3 sequence is CASSPREQGNYGYTF. In nucleotides, the CDR3 is TGCGCCAGCAGCCCCCGAGAACAGGGGAACTATGGCTACACCTTC.

This rearrangement joins TRBV4-3 to TRBJ2-2; 15 nucleotides match TRBD2. Germline V gene sequence: CDR1 LGHNA, CDR2 YSLEER. After removal of 5 bases from V and 6 bases from J, the junction contained 7 bases not matched to a gene. The CDR3 has 17 amino acids. The CDR3 DNA reads as TGCGCCAGCAGCGCGGGACTAGCGGGGGGTCAGGCCGGGGAGCTGTTTTTT. Residues: CASSAGLAGGQAGELFF.

This clone was counted a single time. The chain recombines TRBV6-5 with TRBJ2-3, with TRBD1 matching 8 bases. Unmatched junction bases numbered 7, after V lost 2 bases and J lost 6 bases. This CDR3 has 15 amino acids. Germline CDR1 is MNHEY and CDR2 is SVGAGI. The CDR3 region is CASSYKDRVLDTQYF. The CDR3 DNA sequence: TGTGCCAGCAGTTACAAGGACAGGGTTTTGGATACGCAGTATTTT.

The chain joins TRBV27 to TRBJ1-5; 8 bases align to TRBD1. Trimming took 5 bases from V and 0 from J; bases not matched to a gene: 6. The CDR3 is 16 amino acids. In germline, CDR1 is MNHEY, CDR2 SMNVEV (reference sequence). The CDR3 DNA is TGTGCCAGCAGTCCGGGACAGGTTCTTAGCAATCAGCCCCAGCATTTT. Residues: CASSPGQVLSNQPQHF.

The rearrangement links TRBV11-1 to TRBJ2-5; TRBD2 agrees at 9 bases. This CDR3 region has 16 residues. Unmatched junction bases numbered 9, after V lost 1 base and J lost 6 bases. Germline loops: CDR1 SGHAT, CDR2 FQDESV (reference sequence). The CDR3 sequence is CASSLGALAGLQTQYF. The CDR3 DNA reads as TGTGCCAGCAGCTTAGGAGCCCTAGCGGGGTTGCAGACCCAGTACTTC.

The V call is TRBV19, the J call TRBJ1-1, with D tentatively TRBD1 (6 bases). Deletions cut 4 bases from V and 1 base from J, with 16 bases between. There are 16 residues in the CDR3. The germline gives CDR1 LNHDA, CDR2 SQIVND (reference sequence). The CDR3 region is CASSSPFGTWNTEAFF. The CDR3 DNA follows: TGTGCCAGTAGTAGCCCTTTCGGGACATGGAACACTGAAGCTTTCTTT.

The genes are TRBV4-2 and TRBJ2-2; possibly TRBD2 for D (6 bases). The CDR3 is made up of 15 amino acids. With 3 bases removed from V and 3 bases from J, the gap between germline ends came to 11 bases. In germline, CDR1 is LGHNA, CDR2 YNFKEQ. DNA for the CDR3: TGTGCCAGCAGCCATGCCGGGAGCTACACCGGGGAGCTGTTTTTT. It is translated as CASSHAGSYTGELFF.

The chain links TRBV4-3 to TRBJ1-5; D not certain. The CDR3 is 15 amino acids. V was cut by 0 bases and J by 8 bases, with 14 bases left in between. Germline lookup yields CDR1 LGHNA and CDR2 YSLEER. The DNA for the CDR3 is TGCGCCAGCAGCCAAGATAGGAGGGTGGTAGAGCCCCAGCATTTT. Its protein product is CASSQDRRVVEPQHF.

J is TRBJ1-1 and V is TRBV15; 8 positions match TRBD1. V dropped 0 bases and J dropped 2; count of bases not matched to a gene: 14. The CDR3 totals 19 residues. Germline CDR1 reads LNHNV; CDR2 reads YYDKDF (reference sequence). CDR3 in DNA: TGTGCCACCAGCAGAGATGACCGAGGACAGGGCAGAGGAAACACTGAAGCTTTCTTT. Translated: CATSRDDRGQGRGNTEAFF. The variable domain in full, completed from reference TRBV15 and TRBJ1-1, reads DAMVIQNPRYQVTQFGKPVTLSCSQTLNHNVMYWYQQKSSQAPKLLFHYYDKDFNNEADTPDNFQSRRPNTSFCFLDIRSPGLGDTAMYLCATSRDDRGQGRGNTEAFFGQGTRLTVV.

The CDR3 coding sequence is TGTGCCAGCAGCTCCGGAGGAGCTTCTGGAAACACCATATATTTT. It yields the protein CASSSGGASGNTIYF. The chain carries TRBV9 and TRBJ1-3; no clear D. The CDR3 totals 15 residues. With 4 bases removed from V and 1 base from J, the gap between germline ends came to 12 bases. The germline V gene encodes CDR1 SGDLS and CDR2 YYNGEE.

This clone appeared once. V is TRBV5-1 and J is TRBJ2-5, with D possibly being TRBD1 (5 bases). CDR1 and CDR2 (germline): SGHRS, YFSETQ. Deletions cut 0 bases from V and 5 bases from J, with 8 bases between. The CDR3 runs 13 residues. The CDR3 here is CASSLAGLETQYF. DNA for the CDR3: TGCGCCAGCAGCTTGGCAGGGTTGGAGACCCAGTACTTC.